This T cell receptor beta chain was captured by sequencing in a study of cytomegalovirus exposure and HLA in healthy donors. Overall study: A later analysis reported the same platform for the roughly 110 validation repertoires and the 650 to 750 first-cohort repertoires.

Libraries were prepared by immunoSEQ multiplex PCR; TCRdb keeps only in-frame clonotypes and omits some of them. The table lists fewer than 90,000 clones, roughly 84% of them singletons. Study-level findings and limits: Cytomegalovirus-associated TCR beta chains were listed, numbering 150 to 200.

For this clone: Its antigen is not known.

The donors were in the approximately 120-subject validation cohort, distinct from the roughly 600-subject first cohort. This TCR came from a young woman in good health and CMV-seropositive. Sequencing was carried out using PBMCs.

CDR3 in amino acids: CAWSSQGAGEQYF. The CDR3 bases are TGTGCCTGGAGTTCGCAGGGGGCGGGGGAGCAGTACTTC. This chain uses TRBV30 with TRBJ2-7; 8 bases are a match to TRBD1. The germline V gene has CDR1 GTSNPN and CDR2 SVGIG (reference sequence). V was pared by 2 bases and J by 7 bases, with 7 bases of the junction left unmatched. The CDR3 loop spans 13 amino acids. Full variable domain (missing parts from reference TRBV30 and TRBJ2-7): SQTIHQWPATLVQPVGSPLSLECTVEGTSNPNLYWYRQAAGRGLQLLFYSVGIGQISSEVPQNLSASRPQDRQFILSSKKLLLSDSGFYLCAWSSQGAGEQYFGPGTRLTVT.